This TCR beta chain was sequenced in a study of pediatric ulcerative colitis. Regarding the study as a whole: Repertoires came from total lymphocyte DNA, not specific subsets.

The V and J ends lost 1 base and 3 bases respectively, with 9 bases between them. The germline V gene encodes CDR1 MGHRA and CDR2 YSYEKL. The CDR3 is 14 residues long. The survey-level immunoSEQ assay was used. Some clones are missing from TCRdb's copy, which holds only in-frame ones; the method was immunoSEQ multiplex PCR. The table shows about 64,000 clones, with about 86% occurring only once. As concerns this clone: Its antigen is undetermined.

This clonotype was obtained from a boy younger than 18 with severe ulcerative colitis. Sequencing was done on a sample of blood. This sequence joins TRBV4-1 and TRBJ1-1; D gene ambiguous. CDR3 DNA sequence: TGCGCCAGCAGCCAAGGTGTTCCGGACACTGAAGCTTTCTTT. It encodes CASSQGVPDTEAFF.